This TCR beta chain was profiled in a study of CD8 T cells in ankylosing spondylitis. Study-wide points: Earlier reports found some motif variants in synovial fluid and blood in reactive arthritis. CD8+ disease-linked clones were present at relatively low frequencies in blood. For ankylosing spondylitis blood, a TCR beta motif of seven to nine highly homologous variants appeared characteristic.

It was by quantitative 5'-RACE with molecular barcodes that TCR beta libraries were made. In TCRdb, the 5' RACE reads were re-called with MiXCR into one record per CDR3 protein. The sample carries fewer than 150,000 distinct CDR3 sequences, 5.5% to 7.5% recorded once. This clonotype occurred many times. Its antigen is unidentified. The receptor was isolated from a female donor with ankylosing spondylitis or in good health (not recorded which). Sequenced input: blood, either unsorted or a sorted T cell fraction (not recorded which).

The CDR3 reads CATSDPDRGNEQFF. The CDR3 nucleotides read TGTGCCACCAGTGATCCGGACAGGGGCAATGAGCAGTTCTTC. The chain carries TRBV24-1 and TRBJ2-1, with 9 bases lining up with TRBD1. The CDR3 is made up of 14 amino acids. Unmatched junction bases numbered 2, after V lost 3 bases and J lost 6 bases. Germline values: CDR1 KGHDR, CDR2 SFDVKD.